The source of this T cell receptor (beta chain) is a study of T cells in Graves' hyperthyroidism and ophthalmopathy. The wider study: Once the initial diagnosis was made, peripheral blood was obtained before any treatment. Findings and limits, study-wide: Ophthalmopathy got predicted by the model a median 6.5 months before its onset.

CDR3 size: 15 residues. The V gene's germline CDR1 is SEHNR and CDR2 FQNEAQ (reference sequence). The ends were cut back, 5 bases at V and 3 bases at J, with 13 bases in the middle. Concerning this clonotype: Its target is not known.

There were TCR beta CDR3 regions amplified from RNA transcripts. With the HTBI primer set, the TCR CDR3 went through a first round of RT-PCR. TCRdb reanalysed the multiplex PCR reads using MiXCR and keeps one entry per CDR3 protein. The sample lists hundreds of thousands of distinct CDR3 sequences, 14% to 15% seen once, with roughly an eighth in the top ten. The clonotype originates from a man between 18 and 29 years old with Graves' ophthalmopathy. The J gene is TRBJ1-4, the V gene TRBV7-9; possibly TRBD1 for D (6 bases). Sequencing used blood. The CDR3 loop reads CASSGRKGANEKLFF. The CDR3 DNA is TGTGCCAGCAGCGGACGGAAGGGGGCTAATGAAAAACTGTTTTTT.